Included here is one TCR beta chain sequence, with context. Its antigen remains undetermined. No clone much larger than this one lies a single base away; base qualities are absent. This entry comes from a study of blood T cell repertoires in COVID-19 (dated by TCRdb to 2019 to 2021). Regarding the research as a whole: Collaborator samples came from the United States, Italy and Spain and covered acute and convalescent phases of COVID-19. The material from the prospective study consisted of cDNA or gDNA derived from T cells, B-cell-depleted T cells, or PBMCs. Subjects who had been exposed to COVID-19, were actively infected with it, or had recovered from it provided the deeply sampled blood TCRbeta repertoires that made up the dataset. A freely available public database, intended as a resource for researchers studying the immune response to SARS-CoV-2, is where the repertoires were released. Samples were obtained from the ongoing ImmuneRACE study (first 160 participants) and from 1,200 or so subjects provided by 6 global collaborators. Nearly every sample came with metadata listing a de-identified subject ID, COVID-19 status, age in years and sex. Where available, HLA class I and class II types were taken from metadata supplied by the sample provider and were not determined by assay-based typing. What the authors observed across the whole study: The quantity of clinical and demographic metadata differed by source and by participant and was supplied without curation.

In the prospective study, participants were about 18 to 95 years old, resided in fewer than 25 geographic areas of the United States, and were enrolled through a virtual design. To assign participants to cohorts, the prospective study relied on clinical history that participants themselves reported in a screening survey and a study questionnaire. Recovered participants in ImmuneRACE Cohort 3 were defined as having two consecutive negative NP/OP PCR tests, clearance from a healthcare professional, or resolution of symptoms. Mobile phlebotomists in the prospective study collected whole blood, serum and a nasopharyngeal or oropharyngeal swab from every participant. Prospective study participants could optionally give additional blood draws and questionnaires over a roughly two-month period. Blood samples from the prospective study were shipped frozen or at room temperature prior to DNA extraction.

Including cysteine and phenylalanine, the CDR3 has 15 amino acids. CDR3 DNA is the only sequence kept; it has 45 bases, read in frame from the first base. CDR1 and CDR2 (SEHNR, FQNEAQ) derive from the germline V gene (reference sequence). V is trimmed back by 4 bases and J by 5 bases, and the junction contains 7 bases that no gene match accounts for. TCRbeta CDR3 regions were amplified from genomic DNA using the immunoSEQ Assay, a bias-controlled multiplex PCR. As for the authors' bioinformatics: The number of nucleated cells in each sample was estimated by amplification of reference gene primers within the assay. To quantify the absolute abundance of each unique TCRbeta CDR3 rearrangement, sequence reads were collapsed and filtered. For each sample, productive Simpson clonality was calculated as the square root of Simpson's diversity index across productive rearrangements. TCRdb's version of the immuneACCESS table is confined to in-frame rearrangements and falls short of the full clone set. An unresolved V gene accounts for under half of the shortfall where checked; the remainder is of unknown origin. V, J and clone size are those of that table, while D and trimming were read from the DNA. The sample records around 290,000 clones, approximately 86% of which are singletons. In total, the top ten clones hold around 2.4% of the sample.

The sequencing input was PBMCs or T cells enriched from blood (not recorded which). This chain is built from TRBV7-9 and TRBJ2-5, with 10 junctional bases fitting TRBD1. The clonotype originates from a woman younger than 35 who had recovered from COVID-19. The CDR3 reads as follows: CASSSRQGAWETQYF. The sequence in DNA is TGTGCCAGCAGCTCCAGACAGGGGGCTTGGGAGACCCAGTACTTC.